This is a list of T cell receptor beta chains from one sample in a study of CD4+ T cells in melanoma. Sequencing was performed with immunoSEQ multiplex PCR; in TCRdb, only in-frame clones are kept and a portion is missing. The table shows 52,000 or so clones, with over 60% occurring only once. Sequencing input: tumor tissue. All receptors derive from a human donor with melanoma. Each CDR3 is given with its conserved first and last residue. The order of the fields is J gene, V gene, CDR3 protein.

>TRBJ2-7|TRBV10-3
CAISASGGVGYEQYF
>TRBJ2-3|TRBV7-3
CASSYSPGQRTDTQYF
>TRBJ1-4|TRBV5-4
CASSLAGQGEKLFF
>TRBJ1-1|TRBV4-3
CASSQGVGNTEAFF
>TRBJ2-7|TRBV5-1
CASSPGTVSYEQYF
>TRBJ1-2|TRBV6-5
CASGRSPGYGYTF
>TRBJ2-1|TRBV7-9
CASRVEGVRNNEQFF
>TRBJ1-2|TRBV7-3
CASSLGGIYGYTF
>TRBJ1-2|TRBV6-5
CASSPAGVEWGGYTF
>TRBJ1-6|TRBV6-1
CASSEWDRQNSPLHF
>TRBJ2-7|TRBV7-2
CASSLAGGGQYF
>TRBJ2-5|TRBV20-1
CSASGETQYF
>TRBJ1-1|TRBV7-6
CASSLARTGDMNTEAFF
>TRBJ2-3|TRBV28
CASGETVRDTQYF
>TRBJ2-2|TRBV30
CAWSWTSGAVGELFF
>TRBJ2-3|TRBV14
CASSPGNTQYF
>TRBJ1-5|TRBV18
CASSPAGSNQPQHF
>TRBJ1-1|TRBV5-1
CASSRTSTTEAFF
>TRBJ1-5|TRBV28
CASRIDSNQPQHF
>TRBJ1-5|TRBV6-1
CASSGRFGGQPQHF
>TRBJ2-7|TRBV29-1
CSGGGAGGNEQYF
>TRBJ1-2|TRBV6-5
CASSYGIGDPHGYTF
>TRBJ1-3|TRBV5-5
CASSLAPSGTGGNTIYF
>TRBJ2-1|TRBV7-9
CASSPGLAENNEQFF
>TRBJ2-7|TRBV27
CASSPNRDVPLEQYF
>TRBJ2-2|TRBV9
CASSVVTGELFF
>TRBJ2-7|TRBV6-5
CASSPPGRSSYEQYF
>TRBJ2-6|TRBV4-1
CASSAGHRANVLTF
>TRBJ2-1|TRBV6-5
CASSYTLGSSYNEQFF
>TRBJ2-3|TRBV6-1
CASRRSAGTDTQYF
>TRBJ1-5|TRBV4-1
CASSIDRDENQPQHF
>TRBJ2-3|TRBV19
CASSQLAGGQYTQYF
>TRBJ2-5|TRBV9
CASSVGATVSGETQYF
>TRBJ1-2|TRBV19
CASRRDSEIYYGYTF
>TRBJ1-2|TRBV29-1
CSVGGYGYTF
>TRBJ2-6|TRBV18
CASSLRVPSSGANVLTF
>TRBJ2-6|TRBV27
CASNAGAGANVLTF
>TRBJ2-7|TRBV25-1
CASSGYRDGAYEQYF
>TRBJ1-5|TRBV4-2
CASSQVGGLRSNQPQHF
>TRBJ1-2|TRBV7-9
CASSPSANYGYTF
>TRBJ2-1|TRBV30
CAWAPQPPNEQFF
>TRBJ1-2|TRBV4-1
CASSQVPRPKGYTF
>TRBJ1-6|TRBV30
CAWSGRWNSPLHF
>TRBJ1-6|TRBV2
CASLDRVNSPLHF
>TRBJ1-6|TRBV10-3
CAISQGQGNSPLHF
>TRBJ2-7|TRBV5-6
CASTPGGAHEQYF
>TRBJ1-3|TRBV4-3
CASSQDGAGRRSSGNTIYF
>TRBJ1-3|TRBV19
CASRGWVGAESRSGNTIYF
>TRBJ2-2|TRBV4-3
CASSGGPYTGELFF
>TRBJ2-7|TRBV6-1
CASSEEDRPSSYEQYF
>TRBJ2-1|TRBV7-9
CASSFRRVYEQFF
>TRBJ2-7|TRBV27
CASGTGTGASEQYF
>TRBJ2-3|TRBV7-9
CASSLGVQGGTDTQYF
>TRBJ1-2|TRBV9
CASSVDNYGYTF
>TRBJ2-2|TRBV29-1
CSVVNTGELFF
>TRBJ2-1|TRBV4-1
CASSQDALNYEQFF